The present T cell receptor (beta chain) was sequenced within a study of glioma-infiltrating T cells. Study conclusions and caveats: Tissue-blood divergence was below expectation in non-neoplastic patients, above in gliomas. CDR3 overlap between tissue and blood was very small.

This clonotype occurred many times. Its antigen is currently unknown. The CDR3 consists of 15 residues. Trimming stripped 1 base from V and 3 bases from J, with 13 bases between. Germline CDR1 reads KGHSH; CDR2 reads LQKENI. Using RNA template, CDR3s of TCR alpha and beta were amplified with iRepertoire arm-PCR. TCRdb re-analysed the multiplex PCR reads in MiXCR, keeping a single row per CDR3 protein. The sample carries roughly 120,000 distinct CDR3 sequences, less than 30% recorded once. The receptor comes from a human donor with low-grade glioma or glioblastoma, undergoing nonglioma brain surgery, or in good health (not recorded which). Sequencing was performed on glioma tissue, nonneoplastic brain tissue, or PBMCs (not recorded which). The chain carries TRBV18 and TRBJ2-7, with D hard to call. This chain's CDR3 is CASSPRQQRNYEQYF. CDR3 nucleotide sequence: TGTGCCAGCTCACCACGTCAACAGCGAAACTACGAGCAGTACTTC.